These T cell receptor beta chains were read from a single sample in a study of CXCR3-negative and CXCR3-positive naive CD8 T cells. Each CDR3 protein gets one entry in TCRdb, which reprocessed the 5' RACE reads and gives no DNA. In total, the table holds 70,000 to 100,000 distinct CDR3 sequences. Sequencing used naive CXCR3- CD8+ T cells from blood. These receptors all stem from a human donor in good health. Some clones in this sample may be carry-over from other donors' samples. CDR3s include the opening cysteine and the closing phenylalanine or tryptophan. Each record gives: J gene, V gene, CDR3 protein.

>TRBJ2-3|TRBV4-1
CASSQVNRRTDTQYF
>TRBJ2-7|TRBV10-3
CAISEALAGGSDDEQYF
>TRBJ2-7|TRBV7-2
CASSLTNEQYF
>TRBJ2-3|TRBV13
CASSWTEDTQYF
>TRBJ2-5|TRBV9
CASSRHRQEQETQYF
>TRBJ2-2|TRBV7-9
CASRPTSGVLPNTGELFF
>TRBJ2-7|TRBV7-8
CASSLGGRGLYEQYF
>TRBJ2-1|TRBV12-3/TRBV12-4
CASNPGTETYNEQFF
>TRBJ1-2|TRBV7-9
CASTTGLDYGYTF
>TRBJ2-1|TRBV24-1
CATSDRTYNEQFF
>TRBJ2-3|TRBV9
CASSVAGTHTDTQYF
>TRBJ1-2|TRBV13
CASSFGTFNYGYTF
>TRBJ1-1|TRBV20-1
CSARDTGGNTEAFF
>TRBJ1-6|TRBV9
CAGSASQGTGSPLHF
>TRBJ2-1|TRBV6-2/TRBV6-3
CASSREPLTYNEQFF
>TRBJ2-3|TRBV6-5
CASSYSNGQGARRPTDTQYF
>TRBJ1-1|TRBV5-6
CASSRVENPEAFF
>TRBJ2-3|TRBV15
CATSSEQGTDTQYF
>TRBJ2-3|TRBV29-1
CSVPLGGRGTDTQYF
>TRBJ1-1|TRBV28
CASSLWGDNTEAFF
>TRBJ2-7|TRBV4-3
CASSQARDPGYEQYF
>TRBJ2-5|TRBV7-3
CASSSTMGPRSVETQYF
>TRBJ2-1|TRBV7-2
CASSLAASGGLNEQFF
>TRBJ2-1|TRBV28
CASSSFRHSSTNEQFF
>TRBJ2-1|TRBV29-1
CSGIGTSGPNEQFF
>TRBJ2-3|TRBV7-9
CASRLAGGISTDTQYF
>TRBJ1-4|TRBV29-1
CSVAVRSAKLFF
>TRBJ2-3|TRBV7-2
CASSSFPTAPTDTQYF
>TRBJ2-7|TRBV4-1
CASSRLRDHERYF
>TRBJ2-1|TRBV9
CASSVGGSGSDEQFF
>TRBJ2-1|TRBV10-3
CAISESFGGEDEQFF
>TRBJ2-1|TRBV2
CASSPEVWEYNEQFF
>TRBJ1-1|TRBV29-1
CSSVGGGTEAFF
>TRBJ2-5|TRBV6-1
CASSDWAGGSRETQYF
>TRBJ2-2|TRBV7-6
CASSFSGSGGELFF
>TRBJ1-1|TRBV7-3
CASSPIGGPEAFF
>TRBJ2-7|TRBV29-1
CSVELWGGRTYEQYF
>TRBJ2-7|TRBV29-1
CSAISGNKGEQYF
>TRBJ2-1|TRBV12-2
CASRLVHNEQFF